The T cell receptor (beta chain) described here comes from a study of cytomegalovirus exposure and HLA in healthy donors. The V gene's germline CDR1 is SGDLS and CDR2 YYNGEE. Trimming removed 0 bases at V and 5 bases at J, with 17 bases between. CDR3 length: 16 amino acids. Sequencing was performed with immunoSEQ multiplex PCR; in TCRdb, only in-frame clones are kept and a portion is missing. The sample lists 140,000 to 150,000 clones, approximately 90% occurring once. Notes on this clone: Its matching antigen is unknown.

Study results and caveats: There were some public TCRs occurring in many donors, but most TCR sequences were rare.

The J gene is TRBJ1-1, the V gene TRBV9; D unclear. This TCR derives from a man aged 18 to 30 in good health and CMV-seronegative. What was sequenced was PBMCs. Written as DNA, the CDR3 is TGTGCCAGCAGCGTAGCGCGGGATACCCTCTGGACTGAAGCTTTCTTT. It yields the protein CASSVARDTLWTEAFF. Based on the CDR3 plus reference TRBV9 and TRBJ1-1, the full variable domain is DSGVTQTPKHLITATGQRVTLRCSPRSGDLSVYWYQQSLDQGLQFLIQYYNGEERAKGNILERFSAQQFPDLHSELNLSSLELGDSALYFCASSVARDTLWTEAFFGQGTRLTVV.